Included here is one TCR beta chain sequence, with context. The antigen is undetermined. This sample was taken from a study of cytomegalovirus exposure and HLA in healthy donors. Points from the study as a whole: Later, TCR association rates were found to vary by HLA locus, highest for DRB1 and lowest for HLA-C.

Researchers ran the PCR with 60 Vbeta and 13 Jbeta primers. Here immunoSEQ multiplex PCR was the method, and the copy in TCRdb shows in-frame clones only, minus some. The table has 120,000 to 150,000 clones, about four fifths seen once. Nominally healthy donors were sampled, though unrecorded immune exposures were likely. The CDR3 is 14 residues long. Germline-derived CDR1 and CDR2 are MNHNY and SVGAGI (reference sequence). Trimming took off 6 bases at V and 5 bases at J, with 14 bases between the two ends. The receptor was derived from a woman aged 40 to 49 in good health and CMV-seropositive. Material: PBMCs. The V call is TRBV6-6, the J call TRBJ2-1; perhaps TRBD2 as D (6 bases). The CDR3 DNA is TGTGCCAGCAGCCCCCCCGGAGGGGACAATGAGCAGTTCTTC. It specifies CASSPPGGDNEQFF.